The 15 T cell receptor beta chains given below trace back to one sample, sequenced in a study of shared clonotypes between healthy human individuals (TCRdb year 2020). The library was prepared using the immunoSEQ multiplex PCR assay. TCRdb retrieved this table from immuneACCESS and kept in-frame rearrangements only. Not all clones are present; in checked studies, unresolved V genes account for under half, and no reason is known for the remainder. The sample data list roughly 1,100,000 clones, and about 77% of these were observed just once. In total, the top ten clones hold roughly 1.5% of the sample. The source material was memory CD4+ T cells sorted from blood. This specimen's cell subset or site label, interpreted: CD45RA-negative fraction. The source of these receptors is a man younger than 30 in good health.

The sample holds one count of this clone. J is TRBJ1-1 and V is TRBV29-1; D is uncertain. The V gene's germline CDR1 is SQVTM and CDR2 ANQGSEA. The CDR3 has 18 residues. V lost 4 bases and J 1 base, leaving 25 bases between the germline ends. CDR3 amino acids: CSVVRYIGKHSGNTEAFF. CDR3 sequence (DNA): TGCAGCGTTGTGAGGTATATCGGCAAACACTCGGGGAACACTGAAGCTTTCTTT. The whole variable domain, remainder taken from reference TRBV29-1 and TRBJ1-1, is SAVISQKPSRDICQRGTSLTIQCQVDSQVTMMFWYRQQPGQSLTLIATANQGSEATYESGFVIDKFPISRPNLTFSTLTVSNMSPEDSSIYLCSVVRYIGKHSGNTEAFFGQGTRLTVV.

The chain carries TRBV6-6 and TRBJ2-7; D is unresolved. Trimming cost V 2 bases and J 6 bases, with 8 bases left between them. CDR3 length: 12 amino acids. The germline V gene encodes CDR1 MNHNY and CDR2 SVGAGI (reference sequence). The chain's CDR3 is CASSYVVSEQYF. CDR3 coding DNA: TGTGCCAGCAGTTACGTGGTGAGCGAGCAGTACTTC.

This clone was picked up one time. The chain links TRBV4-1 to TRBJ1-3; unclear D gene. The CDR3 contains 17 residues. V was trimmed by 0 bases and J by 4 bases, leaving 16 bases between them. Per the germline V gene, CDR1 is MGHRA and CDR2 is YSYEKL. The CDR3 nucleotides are TGCGCCAGCAGCCAAGATCGAGGGCGGCGGCCGGGAAACACCATATATTTT. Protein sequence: CASSQDRGRRPGNTIYF.

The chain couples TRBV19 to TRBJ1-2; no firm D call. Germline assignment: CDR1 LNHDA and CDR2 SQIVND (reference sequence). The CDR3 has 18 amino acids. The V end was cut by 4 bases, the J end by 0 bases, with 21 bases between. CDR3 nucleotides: TGTGCCAGTAGTAGCCAAATGGCTCAAAGAGCTTCTAACTATGGCTACACCTTC. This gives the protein CASSSQMAQRASNYGYTF.

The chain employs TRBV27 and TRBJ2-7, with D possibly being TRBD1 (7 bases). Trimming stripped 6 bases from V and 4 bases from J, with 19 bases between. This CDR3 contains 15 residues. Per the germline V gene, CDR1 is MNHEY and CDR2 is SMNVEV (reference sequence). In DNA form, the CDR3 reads TGTGCCAGCAGCACCACCTCCGCAGGGGGGTACGAGCAGTACTTC. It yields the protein CASSTTSAGGYEQYF.

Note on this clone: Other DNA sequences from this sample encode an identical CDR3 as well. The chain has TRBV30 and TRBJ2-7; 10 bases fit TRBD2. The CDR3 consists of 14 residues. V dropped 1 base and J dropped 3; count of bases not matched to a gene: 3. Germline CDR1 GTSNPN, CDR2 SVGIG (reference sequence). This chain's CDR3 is CAWSGTSGNYEQYF. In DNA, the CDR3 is TGTGCCTGGAGTGGTACTAGCGGGAACTACGAGCAGTACTTC.

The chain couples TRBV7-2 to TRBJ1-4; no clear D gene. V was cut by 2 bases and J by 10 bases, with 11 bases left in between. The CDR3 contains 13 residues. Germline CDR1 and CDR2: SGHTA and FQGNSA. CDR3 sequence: CASSLPPVGKLFF. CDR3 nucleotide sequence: TGTGCCAGCAGCTTACCCCCTGTCGGAAAACTGTTTTTT.

The DNA for the CDR3 is TGTGCCAGCAGCTTATCGAGGCAGCAAGAGACCCAGTACTTC. This translates into CASSLSRQQETQYF. The chain recombines TRBV7-2 with TRBJ2-5; D gene uncertain. From germline, CDR1 is SGHTA and CDR2 FQGNSA. V lost 2 bases to trimming and J lost 2 bases, with 9 bases between them. The CDR3 has 14 amino acids.

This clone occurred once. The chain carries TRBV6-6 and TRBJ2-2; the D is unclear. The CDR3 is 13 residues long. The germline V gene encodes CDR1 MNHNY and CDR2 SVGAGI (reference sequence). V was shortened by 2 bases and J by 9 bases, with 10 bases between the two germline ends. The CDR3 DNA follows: TGTGCCAGCAGTTACGACCGAAGGCGGGAGCTGTTTTTT. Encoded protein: CASSYDRRRELFF.

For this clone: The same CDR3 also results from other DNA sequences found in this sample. CDR3 bases: TGTGCCAGTAGTATCCGGGAGGGTTACGAGCAGTACTTC. This sequence encodes CASSIREGYEQYF. The chain couples TRBV19 to TRBJ2-7; TRBD2 aligns across 8 bases. CDR1 and CDR2 from the germline V gene are LNHDA and SQIVND (reference sequence). CDR3 length equals 13 residues. V gave up 3 bases and J gave up 4 bases; unmatched junction bases: 2.

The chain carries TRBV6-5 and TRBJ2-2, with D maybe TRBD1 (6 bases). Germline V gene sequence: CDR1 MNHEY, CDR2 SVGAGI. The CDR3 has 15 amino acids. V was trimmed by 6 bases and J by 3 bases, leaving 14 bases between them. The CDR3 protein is CASRWGRSDTGELFF. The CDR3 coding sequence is TGTGCCAGCAGGTGGGGGCGATCGGACACCGGGGAGCTGTTTTTT.

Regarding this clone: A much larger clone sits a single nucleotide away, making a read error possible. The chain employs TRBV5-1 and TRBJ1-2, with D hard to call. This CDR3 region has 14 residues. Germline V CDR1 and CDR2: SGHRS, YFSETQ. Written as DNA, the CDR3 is TGCGCCAACAGCTTGGTTGGGACTAACTATGGCTACACCTTC. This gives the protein CANSLVGTNYGYTF.

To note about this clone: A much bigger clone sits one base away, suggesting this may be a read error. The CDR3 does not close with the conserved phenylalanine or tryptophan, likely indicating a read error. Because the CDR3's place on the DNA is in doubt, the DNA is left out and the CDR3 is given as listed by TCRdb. CDR3 residues: CASSPRVGAS. This chain connects TRBV7-9 to TRBJ1-2; the table calls TRBD1, which could not be checked here. Germline CDR1 and CDR2: SEHNR and FQNEAQ (reference sequence). The CDR3 contains 10 residues when both ends are counted.

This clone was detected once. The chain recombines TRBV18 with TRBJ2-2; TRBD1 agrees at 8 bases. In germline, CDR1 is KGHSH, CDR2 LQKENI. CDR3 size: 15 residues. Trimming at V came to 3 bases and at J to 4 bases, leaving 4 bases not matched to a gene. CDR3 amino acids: CASSPQGAGTGELFF. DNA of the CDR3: TGTGCCAGCTCACCCCAGGGGGCCGGCACCGGGGAGCTGTTTTTT.

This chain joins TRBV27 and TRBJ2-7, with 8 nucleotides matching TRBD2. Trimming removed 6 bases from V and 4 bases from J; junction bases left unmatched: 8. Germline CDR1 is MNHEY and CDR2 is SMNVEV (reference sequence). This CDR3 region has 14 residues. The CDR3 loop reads CASSNSGIRYEQYF. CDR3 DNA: TGTGCCAGCAGCAATAGCGGGATTAGGTACGAGCAGTACTTC.